This T cell receptor (beta chain) originates from a study of beta chain features in type 1 diabetes. Expressed TCRB transcripts were sequenced after all isolated RNA was converted to cDNA. Repertoires were generated with immunoSEQ multiplex PCR, while TCRdb's copy carries only in-frame clones and drops some. The sample shows approximately 240,000 clones, 16% of them seen only once. Germline lookup yields CDR1 SGHTA and CDR2 FQGTGA. V was clipped by 4 bases and J by 6 bases; unmatched bases: 10. The CDR3 is made up of 16 amino acids. Findings of the study overall: Still unanswered here is whether HLA type influences TCRB rearrangement. Junctions at VDJ sites from type 1 diabetes patients had fewer insertions and more deletions. There was a moderate but significant shortening of TCRB CDR3s in all four CD4+ subsets of Type 1 diabetes patients.

This clone was detected a few times. What it recognizes is unknown. Heparinised blood was drawn once per donor, averaging about 0.11 L. V is TRBV7-3 and J is TRBJ2-1; 9 bases fit TRBD1. This receptor was taken from a man aged 25 to 45 with type 1 diabetes. The sequenced sample was naive CD4+ T cells from blood. The CDR3 sequence is CASSSRTGDTINEQFF. The DNA of the CDR3 is TGTGCCAGCAGCTCGAGGACAGGGGATACTATCAATGAGCAGTTCTTC.